Following are 30 T cell receptor beta chains from one sample sequenced in a study of T cell changes during pregnancy in multiple sclerosis. Profiling relied on immunoSEQ multiplex PCR, and the TCRdb table lists in-frame clones only, not all of them. Here the sample spans about 45,000 clones, about 90% being singletons. Material: peripheral blood, obtained in the first trimester of pregnancy. Receptors originate from a female donor with multiple sclerosis, enrolled in a pregnancy study.

The sample holds one count of this clone. The chain uses TRBV18 and TRBJ1-3; 7 nucleotides match TRBD1. V dropped 3 bases and J dropped 4; count of bases not matched to a gene: 12. Per the germline V gene, CDR1 is KGHSH and CDR2 is LQKENI. The length of the CDR3 is 17 residues. CDR3 DNA sequence: TGTGCCAGCTCACCGGGACAGTTGAACACCTTAGGAAACACCATATATTTT. Its translation: CASSPGQLNTLGNTIYF.

V is TRBV6-1 and J is TRBJ2-1, with 8 bases lining up with TRBD1. J was trimmed by 3 bases and V by 3 bases; bases with no gene match: 10. This CDR3 is built from 17 residues. From germline, CDR1 is MNHNS and CDR2 SASEGT. CDR3 loop: CASSDPVDRANYNEQFF. The CDR3 DNA is TGTGCCAGCAGTGACCCCGTGGACAGGGCCAACTACAATGAGCAGTTCTTC.

The chain combines TRBV18 with TRBJ1-2; a possible D gene is TRBD1 (5 bases). V dropped 3 bases and J dropped 7 bases, with 21 bases sitting between them. The germline gives CDR1 KGHSH, CDR2 LQKENI. The CDR3 is 16 residues long. The CDR3 reads CASSPPPQGKGVGYTF. As DNA, the CDR3 is TGTGCCAGCTCACCCCCTCCTCAGGGTAAAGGAGTTGGCTACACCTTC.

The V gene is TRBV4-2, the J gene TRBJ1-2, with 7 bases identical to TRBD1. Germline CDR1 and CDR2: LGHNA and YNFKEQ. The CDR3 extends over 11 amino acids. Trimming at V came to 6 bases and at J to 14 bases, leaving 9 bases not matched to a gene. CDR3 DNA sequence: TGTGCCAGCAGGGATCCGGGACAGTATACCTTC. Amino acid sequence: CASRDPGQYTF.

This chain links TRBV2 with TRBJ2-6; D is ambiguous. Germline-derived CDR1 and CDR2 are SNHLY and FYNNEI. The CDR3 extends over 13 amino acids. V lost 6 bases, J lost 0 bases, and 3 bases lay in between. CDR3 loop: CASSSSGANVLTF. The CDR3 region has the DNA TGTGCCAGCAGCTCCTCTGGGGCCAACGTCCTGACTTTC.

The rearrangement uses TRBV19 and TRBJ2-4; the match to TRBD1 covers 9 bases. Germline values: CDR1 LNHDA, CDR2 SQIVND (reference sequence). This CDR3 has 16 residues. The V and J ends lost 1 base and 1 base, in that order; junction bases with no gene match: 2. CDR3: CASSIVTGGAKNIQYF. The CDR3 nucleotides are TGTGCCAGTAGTATAGTGACAGGGGGTGCCAAAAACATTCAGTACTTC.

The V gene is TRBV5-4, the J gene TRBJ2-2; D remains ambiguous. The CDR3 loop spans 16 amino acids. Trimming pared 0 bases from V and 1 base from J, leaving 10 bases between. CDR1 and CDR2 (germline): SGHNT, YYREEE (reference sequence). DNA for the CDR3: TGTGCCAGCAGCTTGGACAGTTTTCTGAACACCGGGGAGCTGTTTTTT. Translation gives CASSLDSFLNTGELFF.

The J gene is TRBJ1-2, the V gene TRBV6-5, with a weak D call TRBD1 (6 bases). Germline V gene sequence: CDR1 MNHEY, CDR2 SVGAGI. The CDR3 has 15 residues. The V end lost 0 bases, the J end lost 4 bases, and 12 bases lay between the germline ends. The CDR3 sequence: CASSYSGGYGYGYTF. CDR3 DNA: TGTGCCAGCAGTTACTCAGGGGGATATGGCTATGGCTACACCTTC.

The rearrangement links TRBV19 to TRBJ1-5, with D possibly TRBD1 on 5 matching bases. Trimming left V 5 bases short and J 0 bases short, with 14 bases between. CDR1 is LNHDA and CDR2 is SQIVND in the germline V gene (reference sequence). The CDR3 contains 16 residues. DNA of the CDR3: TGTGCCAGTAGTGCCGACAGAATTTATAGCAATCAGCCCCAGCATTTT. It specifies CASSADRIYSNQPQHF.

The chain employs TRBV7-6 and TRBJ2-7; 10 positions agree with TRBD1. With V trimmed by 5 bases and J by 3 bases, 7 bases remained unmatched. The CDR3 extends over 15 amino acids. Germline V gives CDR1 SGHVS, CDR2 FNYEAQ. DNA for the CDR3: TGTGCCAGCAGCCATGCCCGGGACAGGGGCTACGAGCAGTACTTC. This codes for CASSHARDRGYEQYF. The whole variable domain, remainder taken from reference TRBV7-6 and TRBJ2-7, is GAGVSQSPRYKVTKRGQDVALRCDPISGHVSLYWYRQALGQGPEFLTYFNYEAQQDKSGLPNDRFSAERPEGSISTLTIQRTEQRDSAMYRCASSHARDRGYEQYFGPGTRLTVT.

The chain carries TRBV11-3 and TRBJ2-5; D unclear. Germline V gene sequence: CDR1 SGHNT, CDR2 YENEEA. V gave up 3 bases and J gave up 0 bases, with 14 bases separating them. CDR3 length: 16 amino acids. CDR3 in amino acids: CASSLNSARYQETQYF. CDR3 coding DNA: TGTGCCAGCAGCTTGAATTCCGCGAGGTACCAAGAGACCCAGTACTTC.

This sequence joins TRBV7-9 and TRBJ1-2; D remains unclear. CDR1 and CDR2 (germline): SEHNR, FQNEAQ (reference sequence). This CDR3 is built from 14 residues. Trimming stripped 5 bases from V and 6 bases from J, with 16 bases between. CDR3 sequence reads: CASSIPVRSDGYTF. The CDR3, as DNA: TGTGCCAGCAGCATCCCCGTCCGTAGTGATGGCTACACCTTC.

This chain joins TRBV5-6 and TRBJ2-1, with TRBD2 matching over 8 bases. Germline V gene data show CDR1 as SGHDT and CDR2 as YYEEEE. The CDR3 extends over 15 amino acids. After removal of 0 bases from V and 4 bases from J, the junction contained 3 bases not matched to a gene. CDR3 DNA sequence: TGTGCCAGCAGCTTGGGCTTAGCGGGGTACAATGAGCAGTTCTTC. This encodes CASSLGLAGYNEQFF.

The chain links TRBV5-1 to TRBJ2-1, with 8 bases matching TRBD2. In germline, CDR1 is SGHRS, CDR2 YFSETQ. The V and J ends lost 3 bases and 4 bases, in that order; junction bases with no gene match: 3. The CDR3 spans 14 residues. The CDR3 region has the DNA TGCGCCAGCAGCTCTGGCGGGGGGTACAATGAGCAGTTCTTC. Amino acid sequence: CASSSGGGYNEQFF. The variable domain in full, with the rest retrieved from reference TRBV5-1 and TRBJ2-1, is KAGVTQTPRYLIKTRGQQVTLSCSPISGHRSVSWYQQTPGQGLQFLFEYFSETQRNKGNFPGRFSGRQFSNSRSEMNVSTLELGDSALYLCASSSGGGYNEQFFGPGTRLTVL.

The chain uses TRBV27 and TRBJ1-2; unclear D gene. The V end lost 2 bases, the J end lost 4 bases, and 11 bases lay between the germline ends. Looked up from germline, CDR1 is MNHEY and CDR2 is SMNVEV (reference sequence). The CDR3 has 14 residues. The CDR3 region is CASSLGGNGYGYTF. In DNA, the CDR3 is TGTGCCAGCAGTTTAGGAGGGAACGGCTATGGCTACACCTTC.

The chain joins TRBV5-8 to TRBJ2-1; D possibly corresponds to TRBD2 (6 bases). The CDR3 contains 17 residues. Between the trimmed V and J ends, which lost 1 base and 2 bases, there was a span of 16 bases. Germline lookup yields CDR1 SGHTS and CDR2 YDEGEE. For the CDR3, the DNA is TGTGCCAGCAGCTTGTTGGAGGGGCCGGGGGCCTACAATGAGCAGTTCTTC. Its translation: CASSLLEGPGAYNEQFF.

The chain links TRBV11-2 to TRBJ2-1; D may be TRBD1 (6 bases). There are 15 residues in the CDR3. The ends were cut back, 1 base at V and 10 bases at J, with 17 bases in the middle. Germline lookup yields CDR1 SGHAT and CDR2 FQNNGV. The CDR3, as DNA: TGTGCCAGCAGCTTAGCACTAGGGGGAGTAGGGGAGCAGTTCTTC. Its translation is CASSLALGGVGEQFF.

The CDR3, as DNA: TGCGCCAGCAGTCGCCTGACAGGGGGCTACACCGGGGAGCTGTTTTTT. As protein: CASSRLTGGYTGELFF. V usage is TRBV4-1 and J usage is TRBJ2-2; TRBD1 agrees at 10 bases. V shed 6 bases and J 3 bases; nucleotides not matched to a gene: 7. The CDR3 covers 16 residues. Germline assignment: CDR1 MGHRA and CDR2 YSYEKL.

The rearrangement uses TRBV7-9 and TRBJ2-1; TRBD2 is a possible D gene (7 bases). Trimming cost V 1 base and J 9 bases, with 16 bases left between them. Looked up from germline, CDR1 is SEHNR and CDR2 is FQNEAQ (reference sequence). The CDR3 totals 15 residues. The CDR3 loop reads CASSLGEGTLGEQFF. CDR3 sequence (DNA): TGTGCCAGCAGCTTAGGGGAGGGGACACTGGGTGAGCAGTTCTTC.

V and J are TRBV11-2 and TRBJ1-2; D may be TRBD1 (6 bases). Germline V gives CDR1 SGHAT, CDR2 FQNNGV. CDR3 length equals 18 residues. V was clipped by 1 base and J by 1 base, with 19 bases between them. CDR3 in amino acids: CASSLGGGWDTYNYGYTF. The CDR3 DNA reads as TGTGCCAGCAGCTTAGGGGGTGGGTGGGACACGTATAACTATGGCTACACCTTC.

This clone was recorded once. The rearrangement uses TRBV28 and TRBJ2-5; tentatively, D is TRBD2 (6 bases). Germline V CDR1 and CDR2: MDHEN, SYDVKM. The V end lost 11 bases, the J end lost 1 base, and 23 bases lay between the germline ends. The CDR3 has 16 residues. The CDR3 nucleotides are TGTGCCGTGTCCAGTGGAGGGATGCCATCCCAAGAGACCCAGTACTTC. It specifies CAVSSGGMPSQETQYF.

The chain has TRBV7-2 and TRBJ2-7; 12 bases agree with TRBD2. The V and J ends lost 5 bases and 6 bases, in that order; junction bases with no gene match: 8. The germline CDR1 and CDR2 sequences are SGHTA and FQGNSA. The CDR3 covers 15 residues. The CDR3 reads CASSRGLAGTGEQYF. The CDR3 bases are TGTGCCAGCAGCCGAGGACTAGCGGGGACAGGCGAGCAGTACTTC.

This clone came up a few times. The identical CDR3 is also encoded by other nucleotide sequences in the sample. The chain links TRBV19 to TRBJ2-5; D may be TRBD2 (5 bases). The CDR3 is made up of 12 amino acids. Looked up from germline, CDR1 is LNHDA and CDR2 is SQIVND (reference sequence). V lost 8 bases to trimming and J lost 4 bases, with 11 bases between them. The CDR3, as DNA: TGTGCCAGTCGTCAGGCGGGAGAGACCCAGTACTTC. Translated, it gives CASRQAGETQYF.

The chain carries TRBV4-2 and TRBJ2-1; TRBD2 matches 8 bases. CDR1 and CDR2 (germline): LGHNA, YNFKEQ. Losses at the gene ends were 0 bases for V and 2 bases for J; bases not matched to a gene: 3. CDR3 length: 16 amino acids. The DNA for the CDR3 is TGTGCCAGCAGCCAAGATGGGACTAGTCCCTACAATGAGCAGTTCTTC. As protein: CASSQDGTSPYNEQFF.

This rearrangement joins TRBV7-6 to TRBJ1-1; D possibly corresponds to TRBD1 (6 bases). CDR1 SGHVS and CDR2 FNYEAQ come from the germline V gene. V was clipped by 5 bases and J by 7 bases, with 11 bases between them. This CDR3 comprises 12 residues. The DNA of the CDR3 is TGTGCCAGCAGCCCGGACAGATATGAAGCTTTCTTT. Translated: CASSPDRYEAFF.

This chain joins TRBV5-1 and TRBJ1-6; 11 bases match TRBD1. CDR3 size: 14 residues. V gave up 3 bases and J gave up 9 bases; unmatched junction bases: 2. Per the germline V gene, CDR1 is SGHRS and CDR2 is YFSETQ. CDR3 residues: CASSSGQGGSPLHF. Written as DNA, the CDR3 is TGCGCCAGCAGCTCGGGACAGGGGGGTTCACCCCTCCACTTT. The variable domain in full, with the rest retrieved from reference TRBV5-1 and TRBJ1-6, is KAGVTQTPRYLIKTRGQQVTLSCSPISGHRSVSWYQQTPGQGLQFLFEYFSETQRNKGNFPGRFSGRQFSNSRSEMNVSTLELGDSALYLCASSSGQGGSPLHFGNGTRLTVT.

The chain joins TRBV30 to TRBJ2-3; D not certain. Per the germline V gene, CDR1 is GTSNPN and CDR2 is SVGIG (reference sequence). The CDR3 is 16 amino acids. Between the trimmed V and J ends, which lost 0 bases and 2 bases, there was a span of 15 bases. CDR3 in DNA: TGTGCCTGGAGTGTAGTGGCGGAAACTCTCACAGATACGCAGTATTTT. Amino acids: CAWSVVAETLTDTQYF.

V gene TRBV11-2 combines with J gene TRBJ1-1; TRBD1 might be the D (5 bases). This CDR3 has 15 residues. Trimming cost V 7 bases and J 1 base, with 16 bases left between them. Per germline, CDR1 SGHAT and CDR2 FQNNGV. The CDR3 coding sequence is TGTGCCAGCAACACACTTTGGGGCACGAACACTGAAGCTTTCTTT. This encodes CASNTLWGTNTEAFF.

This chain links TRBV6-6 with TRBJ1-6; 9 bases fit TRBD1. With V trimmed by 7 bases and J by 4 bases, 8 bases remained unmatched. CDR1 is MNHNY and CDR2 is SVGAGI in the germline V gene (reference sequence). The CDR3 contains 16 residues. The CDR3: CASNRGQGAYNSPLHF. CDR3 sequence (DNA): TGTGCCAGCAATAGGGGACAGGGAGCTTATAATTCACCCCTCCACTTT.

CDR3: CASSAGQGRSGSPLHF. CDR3 bases: TGTGCCAGCAGCGCGGGACAGGGAAGGAGCGGCTCACCCCTCCACTTT. The chain has TRBV9 and TRBJ1-6; 9 bases are shared with TRBD1. The junction had 11 bases not matched to a gene; V was cut back by 3 bases and J by 10 bases. This CDR3 is built from 16 residues. From germline, CDR1 is SGDLS and CDR2 YYNGEE.